This T cell receptor beta chain was recovered during a study of radiation and T cells in renal cell carcinoma. CDR1 and CDR2 from the germline V gene are ENHRY and SYGVKD. This CDR3 spans 15 amino acids. With 0 bases removed from V and 3 bases from J, the gap between germline ends came to 12 bases. Time point indicated: blood 4 weeks post-SBRT, at nephrectomy. Stated treatment: 15 Gy SBRT to primary tumor, nephrectomy 4 weeks later. Repertoires were generated with immunoSEQ multiplex PCR, while TCRdb's copy carries only in-frame clones and drops some. The table records over 25,000 clones, around 85% of them present only once.

The sample in question was blood, obtained from a patient whose treatment included radiotherapy and nephrectomy. This receptor was taken from a man aged 55 to 70 with renal cell carcinoma. The V gene is TRBV10-3, the J gene TRBJ2-7, with TRBD2 as a possible D gene (5 bases). This CDR3 reads CAISESKGRDYEQYF. The CDR3 nucleotides read TGTGCCATCAGTGAGTCTAAAGGCCGGGACTACGAGCAGTACTTC.